These 28 T cell receptor beta chains were all obtained from the same sample, sequenced in a study of blood T cell repertoires in COVID-19. The table came from immunoSEQ multiplex PCR; TCRdb's copy has only in-frame clones and leaves some out. Of fewer than 450,000 clones in the sample, 85% to 90% were seen once. The sample comprised peripheral blood. These TCRs come from a woman aged 70-85 years with COVID-19, enrolled during active disease.

The count of this clone is one. The rearrangement uses TRBV30 and TRBJ2-7, with 7 bases fitting TRBD1. CDR1 and CDR2 (germline): GTSNPN, SVGIG (reference sequence). The CDR3 has 12 residues. V lost 5 bases, J lost 2 bases, and 3 bases stayed unmatched. Here the CDR3 reads CAWGTATYEQYF. The CDR3 DNA sequence: TGTGCCTGGGGGACAGCTACCTACGAGCAGTACTTC.

The chain employs TRBV29-1 and TRBJ1-2, with D possibly being TRBD1 (6 bases). CDR1 is SQVTM, CDR2 ANQGSEA, per germline. The CDR3 loop spans 13 amino acids. V was pared by 1 base and J by 7 bases, with 13 bases between. CDR3 region: CSVEGLRGTGYTF. The CDR3 DNA sequence: TGCAGCGTTGAAGGGTTAAGGGGGACTGGCTACACCTTC.

The chain carries TRBV12-3 or TRBV12-4 and TRBJ1-5; unclear D gene. This CDR3 has 13 residues. V lost 4 bases and J lost 3, with 7 bases in between. The CDR3 region is CASSSTSNQPQHF. The CDR3 bases are TGTGCCAGCAGTTCAACATCCAATCAGCCCCAGCATTTT.

The chain is built from TRBV5-1 and TRBJ1-4; D might be TRBD1 (5 bases). Germline CDR1 and CDR2: SGHRS and YFSETQ. V gave up 4 bases and J gave up 6 bases, with 16 bases separating them. The CDR3 extends over 15 amino acids. The CDR3 region has the DNA TGCGCCAGCAGCCTGTGGGGAGGGGCGCATGAAAAACTGTTTTTT. It specifies CASSLWGGAHEKLFF.

This sequence joins TRBV2 and TRBJ1-5; 12 bases fit TRBD1. J was trimmed by 5 bases and V by 7 bases; bases with no gene match: 3. The germline V gene encodes CDR1 SNHLY and CDR2 FYNNEI. CDR3 length equals 14 residues. The CDR3 nucleotides read TGTGCCAGCACCGGGACAGGGGGCGATCAGCCCCAGCATTTT. It specifies CASTGTGGDQPQHF.

The chain carries TRBV2 and TRBJ1-5; possible D gene TRBD1, 5 bases. CDR3 length: 18 residues. V was clipped by 2 bases and J by 1 base, with 18 bases between them. Germline-derived CDR1 and CDR2 are SNHLY and FYNNEI. CDR3 amino acids: CASSELGAGTLSNQPQHF. The CDR3 DNA sequence: TGTGCCAGCAGTGAATTAGGGGCAGGTACCTTAAGCAATCAGCCCCAGCATTTT.

V is TRBV4-1 and J is TRBJ2-2; the match to TRBD1 covers 7 bases. V lost 2 bases to trimming and J lost 6 bases; unmatched junction nucleotides: 6. The CDR3 contains 15 residues. Germline CDR1 is MGHRA and CDR2 is YSYEKL. CDR3 sequence reads: CASSQPADRAGELFF. Written as DNA, the CDR3 is TGCGCCAGCAGCCAACCCGCAGACAGGGCCGGGGAGCTGTTTTTT.

Remarks on this clone: This sample also contains other DNA sequences that code for the same CDR3. J is TRBJ2-2 and V is TRBV5-1; possibly TRBD1 for D (6 bases). Germline V gene sequence: CDR1 SGHRS, CDR2 YFSETQ. V lost 4 bases and J lost 0, with 10 bases in between. The CDR3 runs 15 residues. DNA of the CDR3: TGCGCCAGCAGCCTACAGGGTGCGAACACCGGGGAGCTGTTTTTT. It yields the protein CASSLQGANTGELFF.

This clone appeared a few times. The chain employs TRBV21-1 and TRBJ2-5; the listed D gene, TRBD2, was not tested against the DNA. TRBV21-1 is termed a pseudogene. The CDR3 sequence is 13 residues long. CDR3: CASSSRLVETQYF. DNA of the CDR3: TGTGCCAGCAGCTCCCGACTTGTGGAGACCCAGTACTTC.

The chain joins TRBV5-4 to TRBJ1-2; D may be TRBD1 (6 bases). This CDR3 comprises 15 residues. Germline CDR1 is SGHNT and CDR2 is YYREEE (reference sequence). Trimming pared 5 bases from V and 8 bases from J, leaving 22 bases between. The CDR3 is CASRADDRFFEGYTF. CDR3 DNA sequence: TGTGCCAGCAGAGCCGACGACAGGTTCTTTGAAGGCTACACCTTC.

This clone has just one count. The chain carries TRBV27 and TRBJ1-2; 9 bases fit TRBD1. Trimming took 3 bases from V and 3 from J; bases not matched to a gene: 14. The CDR3 totals 18 residues. Germline CDR1 and CDR2: MNHEY and SMNVEV (reference sequence). The CDR3 coding sequence is TGTGCCAGCAGTTTTAGAGGGACAGGGAGTTTACGGTACTATGGCTACACCTTC. Translated, it gives CASSFRGTGSLRYYGYTF.

Written as DNA, the CDR3 is TGTGCCAGCAGAACGACAGCCTCTGGAAACACCATATATTTT. Its translation: CASRTTASGNTIYF. This sequence joins TRBV28 and TRBJ1-3; possible D gene TRBD1, 5 bases. The germline CDR1 and CDR2 sequences are MDHEN and SYDVKM. V shed 6 bases and J shed 0 bases, with 9 bases lying between them. CDR3 length: 14 residues.

The V gene is TRBV5-1, the J gene TRBJ1-3; the D gene is possibly TRBD1 (5 bases). Germline V lookup: CDR1 SGHRS, CDR2 YFSETQ. The CDR3 is 16 residues long. The V gene lost 0 bases and the J gene lost 0 bases, with 10 bases spanning the gap. CDR3 region: CASSLDGGYSGNTIYF. Here the CDR3 DNA reads TGCGCCAGCAGCTTGGATGGGGGGTACTCTGGAAACACCATATATTTT.

This rearrangement joins TRBV5-1 to TRBJ1-2; no definite D call. Deletions cut 5 bases from V and 8 bases from J, with 16 bases between. The germline V gene encodes CDR1 SGHRS and CDR2 YFSETQ. The length of the CDR3 is 13 residues. In DNA, the CDR3 is TGCGCCAGCAGAATTTCGGGTTCGGAGGGCTACACCTTC. This codes for CASRISGSEGYTF. Full variable domain (remainder filled in from reference TRBV5-1 and TRBJ1-2): KAGVTQTPRYLIKTRGQQVTLSCSPISGHRSVSWYQQTPGQGLQFLFEYFSETQRNKGNFPGRFSGRQFSNSRSEMNVSTLELGDSALYLCASRISGSEGYTFGSGTRLTVV.

The chain is built from TRBV2 and TRBJ1-5, with D perhaps TRBD1 (6 bases). This CDR3 comprises 13 residues. Germline V gene lookup returns CDR1 SNHLY and CDR2 FYNNEI. This chain's CDR3 is CTITGSPNQPQHF. CDR3 nucleotide sequence: TGTACCATAACAGGGAGCCCAAATCAGCCCCAGCATTTT.

The V and J genes are TRBV18 and TRBJ2-3; TRBD1 agrees at 10 bases. Losses at the gene ends were 4 bases for V and 2 bases for J; bases not matched to a gene: 6. Germline V lookup: CDR1 KGHSH, CDR2 LQKENI. The length of the CDR3 is 16 residues. CDR3 coding DNA: TGTGCCAGCTCACAGAGGACAGGGGGGGACACAGATACGCAGTATTTT. Its translation is CASSQRTGGDTDTQYF. Combining the CDR3 with reference TRBV18 and TRBJ2-3 gives the whole variable domain NAGVMQNPRHLVRRRGQEARLRCSPMKGHSHVYWYRQLPEEGLKFMVYLQKENIIDESGMPKERFSAEFPKEGPSILRIQQVVRGDSAAYFCASSQRTGGDTDTQYFGPGTRLTVL.

The chain employs TRBV5-1 and TRBJ1-4, with D maybe TRBD1 (5 bases). The germline gives CDR1 SGHRS, CDR2 YFSETQ. Trimming removed 0 bases at V and 5 bases at J, with 11 bases between. This CDR3 has 15 residues. CDR3 residues: CASSLVAGPNEKLFF. Written as DNA, the CDR3 is TGCGCCAGCAGCTTGGTCGCGGGGCCCAATGAAAAACTGTTTTTT.

The J gene is TRBJ2-1, the V gene TRBV24-1; 9 bases agree with TRBD1. Per germline, CDR1 KGHDR and CDR2 SFDVKD. V lost 4 bases and J lost 8; bases outside the gene matches: 14. The CDR3 is made up of 17 amino acids. The CDR3 region has the DNA TGTGCCACCAGTGACCCCCGTACGGACAGGGGATTGCATGAGCAGTTCTTC. Translated, it gives CATSDPRTDRGLHEQFF.

The V gene is TRBV29-1, the J gene TRBJ2-7, with a possible D match to TRBD2 (5 bases). The germline CDR1 and CDR2 sequences are SQVTM and ANQGSEA. The CDR3 contains 12 residues. V gave up 1 base and J gave up 7 bases, with 11 bases separating them. This CDR3 is CSVEGAPGEQYF. For the CDR3, the DNA is TGCAGCGTTGAAGGGGCCCCGGGGGAGCAGTACTTC.

The chain uses TRBV15 and TRBJ2-1; D possibly corresponds to TRBD1 (6 bases). With 0 bases removed from V and 4 bases from J, the gap between germline ends came to 10 bases. Germline values: CDR1 LNHNV, CDR2 YYDKDF (reference sequence). The CDR3 sequence is 15 residues long. CDR3 protein: CATSREDRIYNEQFF. The CDR3 bases are TGTGCCACCAGCAGAGAGGACAGAATTTACAATGAGCAGTTCTTC. The whole variable domain, filled in from reference TRBV15 and TRBJ2-1, reads DAMVIQNPRYQVTQFGKPVTLSCSQTLNHNVMYWYQQKSSQAPKLLFHYYDKDFNNEADTPDNFQSRRPNTSFCFLDIRSPGLGDTAMYLCATSREDRIYNEQFFGPGTRLTVL.

This clone occurred a few times. This CDR3 is also generated by other DNA sequences in the sample. This rearrangement joins TRBV29-1 to TRBJ2-7; TRBD2 might be the D (6 bases). Germline V gives CDR1 SQVTM, CDR2 ANQGSEA. Trimming shortened V by 7 bases and J by 4 bases, and 14 bases separated the two germline ends. This CDR3 is 12 amino acids long. CDR3: CSAVRGTYEQYF. In DNA form, the CDR3 reads TGCAGCGCCGTGCGGGGTACATACGAGCAGTACTTC.

For the CDR3, the DNA is TGTGCCACCAGTGATCGTAGGACAGCTAGCTCCTACGAGCAGTACTTC. As protein: CATSDRRTASSYEQYF. V usage is TRBV24-1 and J usage is TRBJ2-7; possible D gene TRBD1, 6 bases. Trimming removed 3 bases from V and 0 bases from J, with 14 bases in between. The CDR3 spans 16 residues. Per germline, CDR1 KGHDR and CDR2 SFDVKD.

The chain carries TRBV2 and TRBJ1-4; 8 nucleotides agree with TRBD1. Germline CDR1 and CDR2: SNHLY and FYNNEI. The CDR3 consists of 16 residues. The V segment lost 6 bases and the J segment 0 bases; nucleotides outside the gene matches: 6. The CDR3 region is CASRKTGVATNEKLFF. The CDR3 nucleotides read TGTGCCAGCAGAAAGACAGGGGTTGCAACTAATGAAAAACTGTTTTTT.

The chain joins TRBV6-5 to TRBJ1-1, with D tentatively TRBD1 (6 bases). Germline V CDR1 and CDR2: MNHEY, SVGAGI. V was shortened by 9 bases and J by 0 bases, with 11 bases between the two germline ends. The length of the CDR3 is 13 residues. The CDR3 bases are TGTGCCAGTCAACGACAGGTGAACACTGAAGCTTTCTTT. Its protein is CASQRQVNTEAFF.

The chain uses TRBV10-3 and TRBJ2-6; D is perhaps TRBD2 (5 bases). Trimming shortened V by 6 bases and J by 0 bases, and 24 bases separated the two germline ends. Germline V CDR1 and CDR2: ENHRY, SYGVKD. The CDR3 contains 20 residues. In DNA form, the CDR3 reads TGTGCCATCAGCCGGGCCGACTTAGCGAGCACAAGCTCTGGGGCCAACGTCCTGACTTTC. Protein sequence: CAISRADLASTSSGANVLTF.

Concerning this clone: The sample holds other DNA sequences that translate to the same CDR3. The V and J genes are TRBV12-3 or TRBV12-4 and TRBJ2-3; no firm D call. Trimming stripped 6 bases from V and 0 bases from J, with 4 bases between. The CDR3 contains 12 residues. CDR3 nucleotide sequence: TGTGCCAGCAGCCCTAGCACAGATACGCAGTATTTT. Its translation: CASSPSTDTQYF.

CDR3 DNA: TGTGCCAGCAGCCAAGGAGGGACTCAGAACTCCTACGAGCAGTACTTC. Translated, it gives CASSQGGTQNSYEQYF. The J gene is TRBJ2-7, the V gene TRBV4-2; D may be TRBD2 (6 bases). CDR1 and CDR2 (germline): LGHNA, YNFKEQ. The CDR3 is made up of 16 amino acids. The V and J ends lost 1 base and 0 bases respectively, with 13 bases between them.

J is TRBJ2-5 and V is TRBV7-9, with 7 bases fitting TRBD1. The CDR3 spans 14 residues. The ends lost 6 bases at V and 3 bases at J; junction bases unmatched: 7. Germline assignment: CDR1 SEHNR and CDR2 FQNEAQ (reference sequence). The CDR3 sequence: CASSVTGTEETQYF. The CDR3 DNA follows: TGTGCCAGCAGTGTAACCGGGACAGAAGAGACCCAGTACTTC.